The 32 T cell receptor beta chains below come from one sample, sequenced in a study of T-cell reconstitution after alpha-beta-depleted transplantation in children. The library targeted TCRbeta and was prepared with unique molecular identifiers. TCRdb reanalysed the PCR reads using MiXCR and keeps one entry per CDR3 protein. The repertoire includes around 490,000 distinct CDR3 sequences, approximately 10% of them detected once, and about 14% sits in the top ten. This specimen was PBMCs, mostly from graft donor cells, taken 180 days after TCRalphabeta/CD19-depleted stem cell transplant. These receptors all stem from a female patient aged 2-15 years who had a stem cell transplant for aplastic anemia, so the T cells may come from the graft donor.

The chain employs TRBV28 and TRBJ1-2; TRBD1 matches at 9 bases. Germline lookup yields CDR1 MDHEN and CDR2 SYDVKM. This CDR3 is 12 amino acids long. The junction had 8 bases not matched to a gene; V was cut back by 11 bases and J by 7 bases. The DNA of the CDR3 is TGTGCCGGAGCCGGGACAGGGTTTGGCTACACCTTC. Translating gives CAGAGTGFGYTF.

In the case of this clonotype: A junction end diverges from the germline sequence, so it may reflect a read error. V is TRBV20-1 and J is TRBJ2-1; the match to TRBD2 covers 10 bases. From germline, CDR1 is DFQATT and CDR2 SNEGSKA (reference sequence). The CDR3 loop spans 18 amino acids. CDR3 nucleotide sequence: TGCAGGGCTAGAGCTCGGGGCCTAGCGGGAGAATTCTACAATGAGCAGTTCTTC. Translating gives CRARARGLAGEFYNEQFF.

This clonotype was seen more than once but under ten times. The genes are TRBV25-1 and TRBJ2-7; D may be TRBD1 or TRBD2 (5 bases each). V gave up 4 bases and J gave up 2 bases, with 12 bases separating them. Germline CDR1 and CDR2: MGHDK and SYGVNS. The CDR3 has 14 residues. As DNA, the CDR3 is TGTGCCAGCAGTGCGCGCCCGGGACCCTACGAGCAGTACTTC. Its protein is CASSARPGPYEQYF.

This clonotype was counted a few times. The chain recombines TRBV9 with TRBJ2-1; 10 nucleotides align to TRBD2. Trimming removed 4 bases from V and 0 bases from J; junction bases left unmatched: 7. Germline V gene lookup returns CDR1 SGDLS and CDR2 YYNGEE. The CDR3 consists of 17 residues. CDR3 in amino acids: CASSSPSSGSSYNEQFF. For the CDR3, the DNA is TGTGCCAGCAGCTCCCCCTCTAGCGGGAGCTCCTACAATGAGCAGTTCTTC. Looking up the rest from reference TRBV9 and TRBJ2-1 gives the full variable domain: DSGVTQTPKHLITATGQRVTLRCSPRSGDLSVYWYQQSLDQGLQFLIQYYNGEERAKGNILERFSAQQFPDLHSELNLSSLELGDSALYFCASSSPSSGSSYNEQFFGPGTRLTVL.

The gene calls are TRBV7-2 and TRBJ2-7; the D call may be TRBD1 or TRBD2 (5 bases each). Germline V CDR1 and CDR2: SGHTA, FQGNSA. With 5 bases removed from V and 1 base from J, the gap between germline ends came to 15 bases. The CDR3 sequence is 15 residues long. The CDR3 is CASSRRDVVSYEQYF. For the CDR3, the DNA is TGTGCCAGCAGCCGCCGGGACGTGGTTTCCTACGAGCAGTACTTC.

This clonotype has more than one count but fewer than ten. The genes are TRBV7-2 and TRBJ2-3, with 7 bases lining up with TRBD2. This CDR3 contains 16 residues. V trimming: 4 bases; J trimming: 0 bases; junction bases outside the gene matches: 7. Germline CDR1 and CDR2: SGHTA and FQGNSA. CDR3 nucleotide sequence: TGTGCCAGCAGCTCCGGGACTACAGCTAGCACAGATACGCAGTATTTT. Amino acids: CASSSGTTASTDTQYF.

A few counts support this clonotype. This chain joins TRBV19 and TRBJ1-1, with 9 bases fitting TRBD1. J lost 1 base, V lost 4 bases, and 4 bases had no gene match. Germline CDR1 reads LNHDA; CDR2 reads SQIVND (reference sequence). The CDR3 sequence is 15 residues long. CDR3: CASSTSGQGNTEAFF. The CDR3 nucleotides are TGTGCCAGTAGTACATCGGGACAGGGGAACACTGAAGCTTTCTTT.

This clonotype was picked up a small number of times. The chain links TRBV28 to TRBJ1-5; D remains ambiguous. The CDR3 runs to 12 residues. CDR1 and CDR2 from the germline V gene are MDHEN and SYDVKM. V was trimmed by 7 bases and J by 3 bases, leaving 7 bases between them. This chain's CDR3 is CASTIPNQPQHF. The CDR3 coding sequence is TGTGCCAGCACCATCCCCAATCAGCCCCAGCATTTT.

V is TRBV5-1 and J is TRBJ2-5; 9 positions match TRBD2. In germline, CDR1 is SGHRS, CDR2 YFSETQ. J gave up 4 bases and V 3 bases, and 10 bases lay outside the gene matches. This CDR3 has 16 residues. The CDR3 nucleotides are TGCGCCAGCAGCTGGGGACTAGCCCAAGTGGGAGAGACCCAGTACTTC. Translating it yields CASSWGLAQVGETQYF.

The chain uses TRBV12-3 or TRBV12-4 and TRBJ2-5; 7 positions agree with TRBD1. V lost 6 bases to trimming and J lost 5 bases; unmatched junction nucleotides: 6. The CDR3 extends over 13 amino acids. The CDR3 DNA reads TGTGCCAGCAGCCCGACAGGGCATGAGACCCAGTACTTC. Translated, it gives CASSPTGHETQYF.

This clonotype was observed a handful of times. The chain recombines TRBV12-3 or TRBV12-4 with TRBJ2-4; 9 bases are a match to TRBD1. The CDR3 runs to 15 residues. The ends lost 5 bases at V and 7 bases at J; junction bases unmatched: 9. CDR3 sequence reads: CASSPSGTGTNIQYF. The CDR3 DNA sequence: TGTGCCAGCAGTCCCTCGGGGACAGGGACGAACATTCAGTACTTC.

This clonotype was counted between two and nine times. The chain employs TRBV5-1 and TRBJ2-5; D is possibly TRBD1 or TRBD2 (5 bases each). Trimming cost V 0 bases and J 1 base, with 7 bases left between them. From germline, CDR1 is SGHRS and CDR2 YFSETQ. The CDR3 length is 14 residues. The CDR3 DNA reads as TGCGCCAGCAGCTTGGGGGGACGCCAAGAGACCCAGTACTTC. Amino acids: CASSLGGRQETQYF.

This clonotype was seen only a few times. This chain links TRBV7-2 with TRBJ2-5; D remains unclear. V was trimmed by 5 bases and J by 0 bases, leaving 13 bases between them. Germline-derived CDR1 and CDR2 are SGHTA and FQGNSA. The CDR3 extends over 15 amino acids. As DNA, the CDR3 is TGTGCCAGCAGCCCCTATTTAAGCGACCAAGAGACCCAGTACTTC. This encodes CASSPYLSDQETQYF.

This chain's CDR3 is CATSGWRKINEQFF. In DNA, the CDR3 is TGTGCCACCAGTGGCTGGAGAAAAATCAATGAGCAGTTCTTC. The chain has TRBV24-1 and TRBJ2-1; D not resolved. The CDR3 is 14 amino acids. Trimming removed 5 bases at V and 6 bases at J, with 13 bases between. Germline V gene data show CDR1 as KGHDR and CDR2 as SFDVKD.

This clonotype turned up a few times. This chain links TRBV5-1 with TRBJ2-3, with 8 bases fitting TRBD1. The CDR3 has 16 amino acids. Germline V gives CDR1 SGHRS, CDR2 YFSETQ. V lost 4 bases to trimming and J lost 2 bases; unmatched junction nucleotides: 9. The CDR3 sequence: CASSLTAGGFTDTQYF. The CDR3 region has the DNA TGCGCCAGCAGCCTGACGGCAGGGGGCTTCACAGATACGCAGTATTTT. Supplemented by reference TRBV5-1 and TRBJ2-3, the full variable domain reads KAGVTQTPRYLIKTRGQQVTLSCSPISGHRSVSWYQQTPGQGLQFLFEYFSETQRNKGNFPGRFSGRQFSNSRSEMNVSTLELGDSALYLCASSLTAGGFTDTQYFGPGTRLTVL.

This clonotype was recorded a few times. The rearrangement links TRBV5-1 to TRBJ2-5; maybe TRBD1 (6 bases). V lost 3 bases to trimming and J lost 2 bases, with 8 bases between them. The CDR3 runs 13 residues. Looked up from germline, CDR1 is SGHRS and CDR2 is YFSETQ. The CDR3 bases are TGCGCCAGCAGCTCGACAGGTCAAGAGACCCAGTACTTC. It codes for CASSSTGQETQYF.

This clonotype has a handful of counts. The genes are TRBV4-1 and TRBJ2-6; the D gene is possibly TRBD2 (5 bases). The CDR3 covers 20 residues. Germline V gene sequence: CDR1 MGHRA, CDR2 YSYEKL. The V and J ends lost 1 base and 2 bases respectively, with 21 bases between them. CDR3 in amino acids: CASSQAGPAETSAGANVLTF. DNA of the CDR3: TGCGCCAGCAGCCAAGCGGGTCCAGCGGAGACCTCCGCTGGGGCCAACGTCCTGACTTTC.

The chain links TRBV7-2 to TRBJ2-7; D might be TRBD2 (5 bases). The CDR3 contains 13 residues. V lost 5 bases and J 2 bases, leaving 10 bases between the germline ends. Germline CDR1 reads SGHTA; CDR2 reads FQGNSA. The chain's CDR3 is CASSLERTYEQYV. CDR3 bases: TGTGCCAGCAGCCTCGAGCGGACCTACGAGCAGTACGTC.

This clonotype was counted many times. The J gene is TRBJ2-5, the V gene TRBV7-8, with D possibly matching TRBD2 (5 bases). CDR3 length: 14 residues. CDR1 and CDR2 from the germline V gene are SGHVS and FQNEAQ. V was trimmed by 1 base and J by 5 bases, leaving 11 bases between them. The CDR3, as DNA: TGTGCCAGCAGCTTAGTCCGGGGTTGGGAGACCCAGTACTTC. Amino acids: CASSLVRGWETQYF.

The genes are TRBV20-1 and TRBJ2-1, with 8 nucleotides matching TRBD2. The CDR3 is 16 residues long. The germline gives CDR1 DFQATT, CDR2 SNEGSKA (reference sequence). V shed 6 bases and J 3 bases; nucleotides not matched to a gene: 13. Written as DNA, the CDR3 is TGCAGTGCACAAAAGAGCAGGACTAGCAGCTACAATGAGCAGTTCTTC. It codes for CSAQKSRTSSYNEQFF.

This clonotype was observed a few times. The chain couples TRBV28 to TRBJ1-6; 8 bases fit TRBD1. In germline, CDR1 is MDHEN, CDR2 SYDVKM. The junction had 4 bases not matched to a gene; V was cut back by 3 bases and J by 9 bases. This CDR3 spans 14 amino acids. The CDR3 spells CASSFRDRTSPLHF. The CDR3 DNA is TGTGCCAGCAGTTTCCGGGACAGGACTTCACCCCTCCACTTT.

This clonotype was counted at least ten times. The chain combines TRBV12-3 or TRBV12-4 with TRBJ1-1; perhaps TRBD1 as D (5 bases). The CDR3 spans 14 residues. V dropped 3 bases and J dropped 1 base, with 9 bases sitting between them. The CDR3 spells CASSFTGGNTEAFF. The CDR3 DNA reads TGTGCCAGCAGTTTTACCGGGGGGAACACTGAAGCTTTCTTT.

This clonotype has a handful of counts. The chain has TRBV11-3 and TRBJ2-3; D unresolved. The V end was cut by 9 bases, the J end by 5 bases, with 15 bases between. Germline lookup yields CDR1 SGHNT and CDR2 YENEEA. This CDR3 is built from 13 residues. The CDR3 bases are TGTGCCAGTCGCTTGACCGGTGGAGATACGCAGTATTTT. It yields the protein CASRLTGGDTQYF.

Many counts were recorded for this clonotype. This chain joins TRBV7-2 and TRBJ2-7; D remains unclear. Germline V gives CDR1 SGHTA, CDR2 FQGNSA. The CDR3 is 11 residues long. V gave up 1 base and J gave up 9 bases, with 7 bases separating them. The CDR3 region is CASSLGTWQYF. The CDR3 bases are TGTGCCAGCAGCTTAGGGACGTGGCAGTACTTC.

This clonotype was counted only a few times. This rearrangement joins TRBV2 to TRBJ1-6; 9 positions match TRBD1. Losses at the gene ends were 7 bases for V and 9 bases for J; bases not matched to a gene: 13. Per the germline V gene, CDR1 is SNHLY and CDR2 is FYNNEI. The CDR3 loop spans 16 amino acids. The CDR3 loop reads CASNLRDRARGSPLHF. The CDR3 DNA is TGTGCCAGCAATCTCCGGGACAGGGCCAGAGGTTCACCCCTCCACTTT.

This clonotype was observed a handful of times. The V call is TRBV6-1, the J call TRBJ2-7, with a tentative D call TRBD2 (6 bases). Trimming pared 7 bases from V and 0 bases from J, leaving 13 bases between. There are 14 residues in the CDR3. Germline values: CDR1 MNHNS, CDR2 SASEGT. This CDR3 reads CASTSLGSSYEQYV. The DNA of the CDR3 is TGTGCCAGCACCAGCCTCGGGAGCTCCTACGAGCAGTACGTC.

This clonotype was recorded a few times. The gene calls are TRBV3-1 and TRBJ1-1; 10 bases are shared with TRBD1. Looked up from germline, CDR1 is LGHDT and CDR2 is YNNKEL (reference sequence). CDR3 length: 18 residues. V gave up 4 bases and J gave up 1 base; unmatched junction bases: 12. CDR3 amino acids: CASSRAIGQGVRNTEAFF. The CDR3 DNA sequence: TGTGCCAGCAGCCGTGCTATAGGACAGGGGGTGAGGAACACTGAAGCTTTCTTT.

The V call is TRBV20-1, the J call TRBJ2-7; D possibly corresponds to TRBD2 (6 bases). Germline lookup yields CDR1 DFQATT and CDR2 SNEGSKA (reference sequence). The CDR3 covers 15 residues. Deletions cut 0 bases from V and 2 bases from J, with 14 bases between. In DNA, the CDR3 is TGCAGTGCTAGAGATCCAAGAGTAGCGGCCTACGAGCAGTACTTC. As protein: CSARDPRVAAYEQYF.

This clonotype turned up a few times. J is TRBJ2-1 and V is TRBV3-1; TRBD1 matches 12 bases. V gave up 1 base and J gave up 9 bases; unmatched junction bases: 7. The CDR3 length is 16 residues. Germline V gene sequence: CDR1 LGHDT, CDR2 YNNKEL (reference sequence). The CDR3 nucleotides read TGTGCCAGCAGCCAAGTTGCCGGGACAGGGGGCATTGAGCAGTTCTTC. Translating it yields CASSQVAGTGGIEQFF.

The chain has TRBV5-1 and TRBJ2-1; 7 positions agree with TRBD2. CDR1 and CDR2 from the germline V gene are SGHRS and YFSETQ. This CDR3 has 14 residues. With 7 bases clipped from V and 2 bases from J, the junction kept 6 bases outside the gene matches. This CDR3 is CASHGLGAYNEQFF. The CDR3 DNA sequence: TGCGCCAGCCACGGACTAGGGGCCTACAATGAGCAGTTCTTC.

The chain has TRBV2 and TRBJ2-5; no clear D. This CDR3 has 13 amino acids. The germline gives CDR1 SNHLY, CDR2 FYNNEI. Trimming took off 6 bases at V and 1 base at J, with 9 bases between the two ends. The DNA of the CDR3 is TGTGCCAGCAGGACACTACCCCAAGAGACCCAGTACTTC. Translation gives CASRTLPQETQYF.

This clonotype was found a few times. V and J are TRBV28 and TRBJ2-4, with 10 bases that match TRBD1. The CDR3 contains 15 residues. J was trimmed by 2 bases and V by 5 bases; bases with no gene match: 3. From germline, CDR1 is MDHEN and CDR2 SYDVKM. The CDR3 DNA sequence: TGTGCCAGCAGTGCGGGACAGGGGTCCAAAAACATTCAGTACTTC. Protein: CASSAGQGSKNIQYF. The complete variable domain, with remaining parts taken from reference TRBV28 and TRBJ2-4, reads DVKVTQSSRYLVKRTGEKVFLECVQDMDHENMFWYRQDPGLGLRLIYFSYDVKMKEKGDIPEGYSVSREKKERFSLILESASTNQTSMYLCASSAGQGSKNIQYFGAGTRLSVL.